Presented here are 13 T cell receptor beta chains from one specimen sequenced in a study of blood T cell repertoires in COVID-19. Profiling relied on immunoSEQ multiplex PCR, and the TCRdb table lists in-frame clones only, not all of them. The data contain 40,000 to 55,000 clones, just over 90% of them singletons. Sequenced input: peripheral blood. Receptors originate from a man in his fifties with COVID-19, enrolled during active disease.

The chain combines TRBV6-6 with TRBJ2-1; 7 nucleotides agree with TRBD2. V shed 6 bases and J 0 bases; nucleotides not matched to a gene: 5. The CDR3 sequence is 15 residues long. Germline assignment: CDR1 MNHNY and CDR2 SVGAGI (reference sequence). Written as DNA, the CDR3 is TGTGCCAGCAGCCTAGCGGAGAGCTCCTACAATGAGCAGTTCTTC. Residues: CASSLAESSYNEQFF.

This clone was found once. V gene TRBV5-1 combines with J gene TRBJ1-1; 7 bases map to TRBD1. The CDR3 sequence is 20 residues long. V shed 2 bases and J 1 base; nucleotides not matched to a gene: 20. Germline CDR1 and CDR2: SGHRS and YFSETQ. The CDR3 nucleotides read TGCGCCAGCAGCTTCACCCCTTCGGGACAGACAGTAACTCGGAACACTGAAGCTTTCTTT. Translation: CASSFTPSGQTVTRNTEAFF.

Only one count was recorded for this clone. The chain combines TRBV7-2 with TRBJ1-6; 7 nucleotides agree with TRBD1. CDR3 size: 12 residues. V dropped 7 bases and J dropped 8; count of bases not matched to a gene: 2. CDR1 and CDR2 from the germline V gene are SGHTA and FQGNSA. The CDR3 loop is CASTRGDSPLHF. CDR3 nucleotide sequence: TGTGCCAGCACCAGGGGGGATTCACCCCTCCACTTT.

The V call is TRBV4-3, the J call TRBJ1-5; 7 bases map to TRBD1. V lost 0 bases, J lost 3 bases, and 14 bases stayed unmatched. Germline V CDR1 and CDR2: LGHNA, YSLEER. This CDR3 spans 19 amino acids. The CDR3 loop reads CASSQEVGTDRAFNQPQHF. The CDR3, as DNA: TGCGCCAGCAGCCAAGAAGTGGGAACTGACAGGGCCTTCAATCAGCCCCAGCATTTT.

The CDR3 sequence: CASSNPGQDGKLFF. Written as DNA, the CDR3 is TGTGCCAGTAGTAATCCGGGACAGGACGGAAAACTGTTTTTT. V is TRBV19 and J is TRBJ1-4; 8 bases align to TRBD1. Germline values: CDR1 LNHDA, CDR2 SQIVND (reference sequence). J was trimmed by 10 bases and V by 4 bases; bases with no gene match: 8. The CDR3 sequence is 14 residues long.

A single count supports this clone. This chain links TRBV6-5 with TRBJ1-2, with 9 positions matching TRBD1. J lost 4 bases, V lost 7 bases, and 7 bases had no gene match. The CDR3 is 14 residues long. Germline CDR1 reads MNHEY; CDR2 reads SVGAGI. Written as DNA, the CDR3 is TGTGCCAGCACTGGGACAGGGTGGGTCTATGGCTACACCTTC. Amino acid sequence: CASTGTGWVYGYTF.

The V call is TRBV11-2, the J call TRBJ2-3, with a weak D call TRBD2 (5 bases). V gave up 3 bases and J gave up 1 base, with 11 bases separating them. This CDR3 spans 15 amino acids. CDR1 is SGHAT and CDR2 is FQNNGV in the germline V gene. CDR3 sequence: CASSFSGSRTDTQYF. The CDR3 nucleotides read TGTGCCAGCAGCTTCTCTGGGAGCCGCACAGATACGCAGTATTTT.

The rearrangement links TRBV5-4 to TRBJ2-3; D unclear. Trimming cost V 1 base and J 0 bases, with 9 bases left between them. The length of the CDR3 is 15 residues. Germline V gene sequence: CDR1 SGHNT, CDR2 YYREEE (reference sequence). This chain's CDR3 is CASSLRPESTDTQYF. CDR3 in DNA: TGTGCCAGCAGCTTGCGGCCGGAGAGCACAGATACGCAGTATTTT. The full variable domain, its missing parts supplied by reference TRBV5-4 and TRBJ2-3, is ETGVTQSPTHLIKTRGQQVTLRCSSQSGHNTVSWYQQALGQGPQFIFQYYREEENGRGNFPPRFSGLQFPNYSSELNVNALELDDSALYLCASSLRPESTDTQYFGPGTRLTVL.

This chain connects TRBV6-5 to TRBJ2-7; 8 bases are a match to TRBD1. The V gene end was trimmed by 4 bases and the J gene end by 1 base; junction bases not matched to a gene: 3. Germline V gives CDR1 MNHEY, CDR2 SVGAGI. CDR3 length equals 14 residues. CDR3 in DNA: TGTGCCAGCAGTTGGACAGGGAGGTCCTACGAGCAGTACTTC. Translation gives CASSWTGRSYEQYF.

The rearrangement links TRBV12-3 or TRBV12-4 to TRBJ2-1, with unresolved D. Deletions cut 6 bases from V and 5 bases from J, with 11 bases between. This CDR3 comprises 13 residues. The CDR3 sequence: CASSTPRDNEQFF. DNA for the CDR3: TGTGCCAGCAGCACGCCCCGAGACAATGAGCAGTTCTTC.

The chain employs TRBV11-3 and TRBJ1-1; a possible D gene is TRBD1 (5 bases). The germline V gene encodes CDR1 SGHNT and CDR2 YENEEA. The CDR3 runs 15 residues. V lost 0 bases, J lost 6 bases, and 14 bases lay in between. As DNA, the CDR3 is TGTGCCAGCAGCTTAGATGAGTGGCCAGGGCCTGAAGCTTTCTTT. This codes for CASSLDEWPGPEAFF. Combining the CDR3 with reference TRBV11-3 and TRBJ1-1 gives the whole variable domain EAGVVQSPRYKIIEKKQPVAFWCNPISGHNTLYWYLQNLGQGPELLIRYENEEAVDDSQLPKDRFSAERLKGVDSTLKIQPAELGDSAVYLCASSLDEWPGPEAFFGQGTRLTVV.

V is TRBV6-1 and J is TRBJ2-1, with TRBD2 identical over 10 bases. The germline CDR1 and CDR2 sequences are MNHNS and SASEGT. V was clipped by 2 bases and J by 2 bases; unmatched bases: 3. CDR3 size: 16 residues. CDR3 in amino acids: CASSEPGLATYNEQFF. The CDR3 coding sequence is TGTGCCAGCAGTGAACCGGGACTAGCGACCTACAATGAGCAGTTCTTC.

This clone was seen a single time. The genes are TRBV19 and TRBJ2-7; TRBD1 aligns across 7 bases. CDR1 LNHDA and CDR2 SQIVND come from the germline V gene (reference sequence). This CDR3 comprises 12 residues. The trim removed 5 bases at V and 6 bases at J, leaving 4 bases unmatched. The CDR3 bases are TGTGCCAGTAGTCCAACAGGGGCCGAGCAGTACTTC. Protein product: CASSPTGAEQYF.